The sequence of this T cell receptor (beta chain) was determined in a study of cytomegalovirus exposure and HLA in healthy donors. Notes on the study in general: A previous analysis found most TCR beta V segments productive roughly 87% or roughly 30% of the time. Cytomegalovirus-associated status was assigned to about 160 TCR beta chains. The likely origin of a cluster of highly shared sequence variants was a sequencing artifact.

With regard to this clone: Antigen unknown.

The PCR had 60 Vbeta and 13 Jbeta primers. The protocol was immunoSEQ multiplex PCR, while the TCRdb copy is restricted to in-frame clones and leaves out a portion. The sample records about 160,000 clones, more than 70% being singletons. Losses at the gene ends were 0 bases for V and 1 base for J; bases not matched to a gene: 7. Germline values: CDR1 SGHNT, CDR2 YENEEA. CDR3 length equals 18 residues. The clonotype was recovered from a man aged 25 to 45 in good health and CMV-seronegative. Specimen: PBMCs. The chain combines TRBV11-3 with TRBJ2-7; 12 bases agree with TRBD2. The CDR3: CASSLDRGLAGMSYEQYF. In nucleotides, the CDR3 is TGTGCCAGCAGCTTAGATCGTGGACTAGCGGGGATGTCCTACGAGCAGTACTTC.